This TCR beta chain is from a study of cytomegalovirus exposure and HLA in healthy donors. Study context: An earlier analysis found fewer than 120 million unique TCR beta sequences from approximately 200 million T cells.

General study results and limits: One variant, a missense change in DCLRE1C, was linked in a later analysis to TCR beta V- and J-gene trimming. Presence/absence analyses rested on an assumption that sequencing depth was roughly uniform across donors.

Vbeta (60) and Jbeta (13) primers were used in the PCR. Clones were sequenced by immunoSEQ multiplex PCR, and TCRdb holds only the in-frame ones, with some missing. The repertoire holds about 72,000 clones, with around 78% as singletons. A word on this clone: Antigen: not known.

This CDR3 is built from 14 residues. Germline CDR1 reads MNHEY; CDR2 reads SMNVEV (reference sequence). V dropped 7 bases and J dropped 4; count of bases not matched to a gene: 9. The clonotype originates from a man in his forties in good health and CMV-seronegative. The sequenced sample consisted of PBMCs. The chain recombines TRBV27 with TRBJ1-2; 7 bases align to TRBD1. The CDR3 is CASTLRQGGYGYTF. As DNA, the CDR3 is TGTGCCAGCACCCTTCGACAGGGAGGCTATGGCTACACCTTC.